The present T cell receptor (beta chain) was sequenced within a study of cytomegalovirus exposure and HLA in healthy donors. At the level of the study: An earlier analysis found roughly 100 million unique TCR beta sequences from 150 million to 200 million T cells.

The V and J ends lost 4 bases and 6 bases, in that order; junction bases with no gene match: 9. Germline assignment: CDR1 LGHNA and CDR2 YSLEER. The CDR3 spans 15 residues. PCR employed 60 Vbeta and 13 Jbeta primers. Here immunoSEQ multiplex PCR was the method, and the copy in TCRdb shows in-frame clones only, minus some. Of around 170,000 clones listed, roughly 80% are singletons. The J gene is TRBJ2-3, the V gene TRBV4-3; 8 bases align to TRBD1. Input material: PBMCs. This receptor was obtained from a girl aged 10 to 17 in good health and CMV-seropositive. The CDR3 DNA reads as TGCGCCAGCAGCCGAAAGACAGGGGTTGGTGATACGCAGTATTTT. This encodes CASSRKTGVGDTQYF.